A selection of T cell receptor beta chains follows, all from one sample in a study of identical twins. MiXCR, run by TCRdb on the 5' RACE reads, gives a single entry per CDR3 protein. The data hold about 460,000 distinct CDR3 sequences, with around 14% observed a single time. The same sample was also studied in work on yellow fever vaccine responses in identical twins.

Material: CD4+ T cells sorted from blood. The receptors originated from a woman younger than 35 in good health. The CDR3 runs from the conserved cysteine through the conserved F or W.

CDR3	V	J
CSASGGADTQYF	TRBV20-1	TRBJ2-3
CASSFTGADNEQFF	TRBV7-2	TRBJ2-1
CASSLGASGSVGTQYF	TRBV7-8	TRBJ2-3
CASSYRGSYGYTF	TRBV14	TRBJ1-2
CAGRTRNLGNNEQFF	TRBV6-1	TRBJ2-1
CSVDGGAGVDEQYF	TRBV29-1	TRBJ2-7
CASSLEIGGETQYF	TRBV7-2	TRBJ2-5
CASSRGEAGARGEQFF	TRBV7-8	TRBJ2-1
CASSTVGDEQYF	TRBV3-1	TRBJ2-7
CASSPLAGYNKNIQYF	TRBV28	TRBJ2-4
CASSWDTDQPQHF	TRBV12-3/TRBV12-4	TRBJ1-5
CASTTWGTYSYEQYF	TRBV5-6	TRBJ2-7
CASSLVRDRVLETQYF	TRBV7-8	TRBJ2-5
CASSRTSGTNTEAFF	TRBV4-2	TRBJ1-1
CASSLRGAAETEAFF	TRBV5-1	TRBJ1-1
CSVDQGTNVLTF	TRBV29-1	TRBJ2-6
CASSPRGLARWGPGELFF	TRBV21-1	TRBJ2-2
CASSTDTGFSEQYF	TRBV12-3/TRBV12-4	TRBJ2-7
CSERLAGETQYF	TRBV29-1	TRBJ2-5
CSARDRSGSKYNEQFF	TRBV20-1	TRBJ2-1
CAIRAGGDTQYF	TRBV10-3	TRBJ2-3
CASSSGGGPDTQYF	TRBV5-1	TRBJ2-3
CANPDRVNNEQFF	TRBV7-2	TRBJ2-1
CSASDRLTGELFF	TRBV20-1	TRBJ2-2
CASQGSGANVLTF	TRBV7-9	TRBJ2-6
CASSNRGRDGYNEQFF	TRBV6-2/TRBV6-3	TRBJ2-1
CASSLLAGGPRNNEQFF	TRBV5-1	TRBJ2-1